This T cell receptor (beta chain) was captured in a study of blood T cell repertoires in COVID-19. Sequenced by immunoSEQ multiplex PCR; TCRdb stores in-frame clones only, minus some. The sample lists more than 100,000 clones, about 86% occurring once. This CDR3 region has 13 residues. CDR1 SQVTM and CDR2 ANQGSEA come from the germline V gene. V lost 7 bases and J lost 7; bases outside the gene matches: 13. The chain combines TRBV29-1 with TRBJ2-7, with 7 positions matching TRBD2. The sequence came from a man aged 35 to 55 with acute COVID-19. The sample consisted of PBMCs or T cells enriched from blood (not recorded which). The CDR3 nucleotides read TGCAGCGCCCAGCGGATTGGGAGGGGAGAGCAGTACTTC. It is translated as CSAQRIGRGEQYF.